This is a list of T cell receptor beta chains from one sample in a study of shared clonotypes between healthy human individuals. Generated by immunoSEQ multiplex PCR, the TCRdb table keeps only in-frame clones and is missing some. The table includes about 2 million clones, 90% to 95% detected once. Sequenced material: naive CD4+ T cells sorted from blood. The origin of the receptors is a man aged 18-30 years in good health. Each CDR3 is given with its conserved first and last residue. A D gene is named only where the DNA matches it firmly.

J	V	D	CDR3	DNA
TRBJ2-2	TRBV5-1	.	CASRMISSTGELFF	TGCGCCAGCAGAATGATATCTTCCACCGGGGAGCTGTTTTTT
TRBJ2-1	TRBV18	TRBD2	CASSPLGSSGRLNEQFF	TGTGCCAGCTCACCACTGGGCTCTAGCGGGAGACTTAATGAGCAGTTCTTC
TRBJ1-2	TRBV5-1	TRBD1	CASSQGQLNYGYTF	TGCGCCAGCAGCCAGGGACAGCTGAACTATGGCTACACCTTC
TRBJ2-7	TRBV29-1	.	CSATIRKGYEQYF	TGCAGCGCAACGATCAGAAAGGGCTACGAGCAGTACTTC
TRBJ1-3	TRBV10-3	.	CAISPLQSSGNTIYF	TGTGCCATCAGTCCCCTACAGAGCTCTGGAAACACCATATATTTT
TRBJ2-7	TRBV10-2	TRBD2	CASSRGLAGEQYF	TGCGCCAGCAGCCGGGGACTAGCGGGCGAGCAGTACTTC
TRBJ2-1	TRBV6-1	.	CASSGTGLIRDNEQFF	TGTGCCAGCAGTGGTACAGGGTTAATTCGGGACAATGAGCAGTTCTTC
TRBJ2-7	TRBV10-3	TRBD1	CAISVGQGASYEQYF	TGTGCCATCAGTGTTGGGCAGGGGGCGTCCTACGAGCAGTACTTC
TRBJ1-2	TRBV10-3	TRBD1	CAISDNDRGLGGYTF	TGTGCCATCAGTGATAATGACAGGGGACTCGGTGGCTACACCTTC
TRBJ2-3	TRBV10-2	.	CASSEWQSDTQYF	TGCGCCAGCAGTGAGTGGCAGTCTGATACGCAGTATTTT
TRBJ2-3	TRBV2	TRBD2	CASRPTSGFTDTQYF	TGTGCCAGCAGACCGACTAGCGGGTTCACAGATACGCAGTATTTT
TRBJ2-1	TRBV2	TRBD2	CASIRLAAYNEQFF	TGTGCCAGCATCCGACTAGCGGCCTACAATGAGCAGTTCTTC